A single T cell receptor beta chain is shown here with its context. Its antigen is unknown. The CDR3 length is 16 residues. After removal of 6 bases from V and 3 bases from J, the junction contained 4 bases not matched to a gene. CDR1 is SNHLY and CDR2 is FYNNEI in the germline V gene. Sampled blood was obtained at baseline, cycle 4 day 1, and cycle 7 day 1. The repertoire was sequenced with immunoSEQ multiplex PCR; TCRdb's copy has only in-frame clones and lacks some. This table holds 60,000 or so clones, around nine tenths found once. This sample was taken from a study of OX40 agonist ivuxolimab in advanced cancers. Background on the study: Those treated in dose escalation had hepatocellular carcinoma, melanoma, renal cell cancer or head and neck cancer.

Findings and limits, study-wide: The CD4+ and CD8+ T cells in the blood had expanded clonally by week 6 at 0.1 to 3.0 mg/kg. Nonresponders included some who also had low normalized T-cell clonal expansion.

The chain uses TRBV2 and TRBJ1-6, with 11 bases lining up with TRBD1. This receptor was obtained from an adult with an advanced solid tumor such as melanoma, head and neck, liver or kidney cancer. The specimen comprised CD4+ or CD8+ T cells sorted from blood, sampled in a trial of the OX40 agonist ivuxolimab. This chain's CDR3 is CASSGQGADYNSPLHF. CDR3 nucleotides: TGTGCCAGCAGCGGACAGGGGGCCGACTATAATTCACCCCTCCACTTT.